This T cell receptor beta chain was retrieved from a study of siplizumab effects on memory and regulatory T cells. General study points: Poor capture below about 10^-5 frequency left most alloreactive clones unmapped to unstimulated subsets. In unstimulated cells, naive T cells appeared more diverse than memory T cells and seemed major alloresponse contributors.

Coculture of the mixed lymphocyte reaction cells took place at 37 degrees C and lasted around six days. The assay covered 75,000 to 100,000 TCR templates per sample. The repertoire was sequenced with immunoSEQ multiplex PCR; TCRdb's copy has only in-frame clones and lacks some. The data hold about 10,000 clones, with around 46% observed a single time. This clone was recorded a few times. Its antigen is as yet unknown. Sequences were obtained from CFSE-low (dividing) CD4+ T cells sorted from an allogeneic mixed lymphocyte reaction. The clonotype comes from a human donor in good health; the cells came from an allogeneic mixed lymphocyte reaction.

The CDR3 here is CASSPGDGRETQYF. In DNA, the CDR3 is TGTGCCAGCTCACCAGGTGACGGGAGGGAGACCCAGTACTTC. The chain employs TRBV18 and TRBJ2-5; 7 bases are a match to TRBD2. Germline loops: CDR1 KGHSH, CDR2 LQKENI. CDR3 length equals 14 residues. J lost 5 bases, V lost 2 bases, and 5 bases had no gene match.